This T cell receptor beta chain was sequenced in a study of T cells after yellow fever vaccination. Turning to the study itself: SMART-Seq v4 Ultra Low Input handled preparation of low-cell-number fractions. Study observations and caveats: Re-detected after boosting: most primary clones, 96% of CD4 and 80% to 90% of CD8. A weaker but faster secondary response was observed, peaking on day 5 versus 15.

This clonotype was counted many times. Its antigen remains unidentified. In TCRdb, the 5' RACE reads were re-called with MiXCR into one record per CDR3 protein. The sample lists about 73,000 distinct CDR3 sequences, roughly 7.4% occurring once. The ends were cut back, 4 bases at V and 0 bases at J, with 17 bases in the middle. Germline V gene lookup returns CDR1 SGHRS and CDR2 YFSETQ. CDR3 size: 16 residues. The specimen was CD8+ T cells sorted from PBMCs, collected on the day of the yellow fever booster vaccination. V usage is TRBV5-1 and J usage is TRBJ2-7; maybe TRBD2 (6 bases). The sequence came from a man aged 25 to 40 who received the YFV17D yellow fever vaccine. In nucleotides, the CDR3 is TGCGCCAGCAGCCCCGAGCTTAGCGGAATCTCCTACGAGCAGTACTTC. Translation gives CASSPELSGISYEQYF.